The next 27 T cell receptor beta chains were all read from a single sample in a study of cytomegalovirus exposure and HLA in healthy donors (dated by TCRdb to 2016 to 2017). Libraries were constructed by the immunoSEQ multiplex PCR assay. The multiplex PCR relied on a mix of 60 forward primers for TCR Vbeta segments and 13 reverse primers for TCR Jbeta segments. What TCRdb holds here is the immuneACCESS table cut down to in-frame rearrangements. Part of the clones is not present; checked against another copy, under half of the missing clones reflect an unresolved V gene, and the others are unexplained. The sample's own table lists 55,000 to 70,000 clones. 2.4% of the sample rests with the top ten. Sequencing was carried out using PBMCs. These receptor sequences come from a female donor in good health and CMV-seropositive.

The J gene is TRBJ1-3, the V gene TRBV27, with D tentatively TRBD1 (6 bases). Looked up from germline, CDR1 is MNHEY and CDR2 is SMNVEV (reference sequence). The length of the CDR3 is 14 residues. The germline V and J ends were trimmed by 7 bases and 2 bases, with 12 bases remaining between them. Here the CDR3 reads CASTPQGAGNTIYF. The CDR3 DNA is TGTGCCAGCACCCCACAGGGCGCTGGAAACACCATATATTTT.

This sequence joins TRBV29-1 and TRBJ1-3; 7 bases are a match to TRBD1. The CDR3 is 14 residues long. The germline V gene has CDR1 SQVTM and CDR2 ANQGSEA. V gave up 6 bases and J gave up 4 bases; unmatched junction bases: 9. The CDR3 DNA reads as TGCAGCGTCCCAGACAGGGAGGCAGGAAACACCATATATTTT. Protein product: CSVPDREAGNTIYF.

The rearrangement joins TRBV12-1 to TRBJ1-1. TRBV12-1 corresponds to a pseudogene. The CDR3 runs to 14 residues. CDR3 coding DNA: TGTGCCAGCAGCCTCCCGGGTCCGAACACTGAAGCTTTCTTT. It specifies CASSLPGPNTEAFF.

The gene calls are TRBV6-6 and TRBJ1-5, with 10 bases that match TRBD1. The CDR3 is 16 amino acids. Looked up from germline, CDR1 is MNHNY and CDR2 is SVGAGI (reference sequence). V trimming: 10 bases; J trimming: 0 bases; junction bases outside the gene matches: 9. The CDR3 sequence is CATGQGGSISNQPQHF. The CDR3 nucleotides are TGTGCCACCGGACAGGGGGGGTCAATTAGCAATCAGCCCCAGCATTTT.

Here the CDR3 reads CASSNRLVSGANVLTF. The CDR3 DNA is TGTGCCAGCAGCAATCGACTGGTCTCTGGGGCCAACGTCCTGACTTTC. The chain recombines TRBV9 with TRBJ2-6, with D unclear. The germline V gene has CDR1 SGDLS and CDR2 YYNGEE. Deletions cut 4 bases from V and 0 bases from J, with 11 bases between. The CDR3 has 16 residues.

The chain recombines TRBV4-1 with TRBJ2-1, with 10 bases lining up with TRBD1. Per germline, CDR1 MGHRA and CDR2 YSYEKL. The CDR3 is 15 amino acids. V shed 3 bases, J shed 6 bases, and the junction held 5 bases outside the gene matches. CDR3 coding DNA: TGCGCCAGCAGCCAGGACAGGGGGAAGGTCAATGAGCAGTTCTTC. Translated: CASSQDRGKVNEQFF.

The CDR3 here is CASSLTTGNYGYTF. The CDR3 DNA sequence: TGTGCCAGCAGTTTAACGACAGGGAACTATGGCTACACCTTC. The chain uses TRBV27 and TRBJ1-2, with 7 bases fitting TRBD1. CDR3 length: 14 residues. The V gene end was trimmed by 2 bases and the J gene end by 2 bases; junction bases not matched to a gene: 2. Germline CDR1 MNHEY, CDR2 SMNVEV (reference sequence).

The CDR3: CANADREGTDTQYF. The CDR3 DNA sequence: TGTGCCAACGCGGACAGGGAGGGCACAGATACGCAGTATTTT. The chain employs TRBV10-3 and TRBJ2-3; TRBD1 matches 8 bases. This CDR3 has 14 amino acids. V lost 10 bases and J lost 1; bases outside the gene matches: 7. CDR1 ENHRY and CDR2 SYGVKD come from the germline V gene.

The gene calls are TRBV23-1 and TRBJ2-3, with 9 positions matching TRBD1. TRBV23-1 is identified as an open reading frame with a role that is uncertain. CDR3 length: 19 residues. The V and J ends lost 3 bases and 0 bases, in that order; junction bases with no gene match: 13. CDR3 nucleotides: TGCGCCAGCAGTCAGGTCGTTCCGGGACAGGGTATCAGCACAGATACGCAGTATTTT. This codes for CASSQVVPGQGISTDTQYF.

V usage is TRBV6-5 and J usage is TRBJ1-2; TRBD1 matches 9 bases. V was pared by 2 bases and J by 2 bases, with 3 bases of the junction left unmatched. This CDR3 has 15 residues. Germline V gene data show CDR1 as MNHEY and CDR2 as SVGAGI. CDR3 DNA sequence: TGTGCCAGCAGTTACCGTGGGACAGGGAACTATGGCTACACCTTC. Translation gives CASSYRGTGNYGYTF.

The chain employs TRBV4-3 and TRBJ1-4, with 7 bases fitting TRBD1. The germline V gene has CDR1 LGHNA and CDR2 YSLEER. The CDR3 covers 15 residues. Trimming cost V 1 base and J 8 bases; bases outside gene matches: 7. CDR3 amino acids: CASSQGQRDSEKLFF. In nucleotides, the CDR3 is TGCGCCAGCAGCCAAGGCCAAAGGGACAGCGAAAAACTGTTTTTT.

This chain joins TRBV4-2 and TRBJ1-2, with 9 nucleotides matching TRBD1. The CDR3 is 13 residues long. Trimming removed 4 bases from V and 4 bases from J; junction bases left unmatched: 1. The germline gives CDR1 LGHNA, CDR2 YNFKEQ. The CDR3 bases are TGTGCCAGCAGCCCGACAGGGGGCTATGGCTACACCTTC. It codes for CASSPTGGYGYTF.

The J gene is TRBJ1-4, the V gene TRBV5-1, with TRBD1 matching 12 bases. The J segment lost 12 bases and the V segment lost 3 bases, leaving 6 bases of the junction unmatched. Germline values: CDR1 SGHRS, CDR2 YFSETQ. This CDR3 has 14 amino acids. DNA of the CDR3: TGCGCCAGCAGCTCCGGGACAGGGGGCATAGAACTGTTTTTT. It is translated as CASSSGTGGIELFF. The full variable domain, completed using reference TRBV5-1 and TRBJ1-4, is KAGVTQTPRYLIKTRGQQVTLSCSPISGHRSVSWYQQTPGQGLQFLFEYFSETQRNKGNFPGRFSGRQFSNSRSEMNVSTLELGDSALYLCASSSGTGGIELFFGSGTQLSVL.

This chain connects TRBV27 to TRBJ2-7; TRBD1 is a possible D gene (6 bases). V was clipped by 7 bases and J by 2 bases, with 15 bases between them. This CDR3 comprises 14 residues. Germline lookup yields CDR1 MNHEY and CDR2 SMNVEV (reference sequence). Written as DNA, the CDR3 is TGTGCCAGCACCTCCGGGACACAAGCCTACGAGCAGTACTTC. Amino acid sequence: CASTSGTQAYEQYF.

The chain employs TRBV28 and TRBJ1-5; D gene ambiguous. The CDR3 is 16 amino acids. The V and J ends lost 5 bases and 3 bases respectively, with 17 bases between them. CDR1 and CDR2 (germline): MDHEN, SYDVKM. This CDR3 reads CASSPTRVTNNQPQHF. For the CDR3, the DNA is TGTGCCAGCAGTCCAACCCGGGTTACAAACAATCAGCCCCAGCATTTT.

V usage is TRBV28 and J usage is TRBJ1-1, with D possibly TRBD1 on 5 matching bases. Germline V gene sequence: CDR1 MDHEN, CDR2 SYDVKM. This CDR3 is 15 amino acids long. Trimming stripped 2 bases from V and 0 bases from J, with 10 bases between. CDR3 residues: CASSLGTGMNTEAFF. The CDR3 DNA reads as TGTGCCAGCAGTTTAGGCACAGGAATGAACACTGAAGCTTTCTTT.

J is TRBJ1-1 and V is TRBV2, with unresolved D. The V and J ends lost 6 bases and 2 bases respectively, with 10 bases between them. This CDR3 spans 13 amino acids. CDR1 is SNHLY, CDR2 FYNNEI, per germline. DNA for the CDR3: TGTGCCAGCAGGACAAGGCCCAACACTGAAGCTTTCTTT. Protein product: CASRTRPNTEAFF.

This CDR3 is CASSTIQGVGGEQYF. CDR3 DNA sequence: TGTGCCAGCAGTACAATACAGGGGGTTGGGGGCGAGCAGTACTTC. This chain links TRBV6-1 with TRBJ2-7; TRBD1 aligns across 8 bases. The J segment lost 6 bases and the V segment lost 5 bases, leaving 12 bases of the junction unmatched. The length of the CDR3 is 15 residues. CDR1 is MNHNS and CDR2 is SASEGT in the germline V gene.

V and J are TRBV7-2 and TRBJ1-2; TRBD1 agrees at 8 bases. This CDR3 comprises 13 residues. Germline values: CDR1 SGHTA, CDR2 FQGNSA. The junction had 8 bases not matched to a gene; V was cut back by 7 bases and J by 7 bases. This chain's CDR3 is CASITTGVGGYTF. CDR3 coding DNA: TGTGCCAGCATCACGACAGGGGTCGGTGGCTACACCTTC.

V usage is TRBV4-3 and J usage is TRBJ2-1, with TRBD2 matching 9 bases. CDR3 length equals 16 residues. CDR1 is LGHNA, CDR2 YSLEER, per germline. Trimming removed 0 bases from V and 3 bases from J; junction bases left unmatched: 3. The CDR3 nucleotides read TGCGCCAGCAGCCAAGACCCTAGCGGGGACTACAATGAGCAGTTCTTC. This translates into CASSQDPSGDYNEQFF.

The chain joins TRBV2 to TRBJ2-7; TRBD1 might be the D (5 bases). This CDR3 comprises 16 residues. Germline V gives CDR1 SNHLY, CDR2 FYNNEI. Trimming pared 6 bases from V and 0 bases from J, leaving 18 bases between. The CDR3 region is CASRAQGSRSSYEQYF. The DNA for the CDR3 is TGTGCCAGCAGGGCTCAGGGTTCTAGGAGCTCCTACGAGCAGTACTTC.

The gene calls are TRBV6-5 and TRBJ1-2, with a possible D match to TRBD1 (5 bases). Germline V gene lookup returns CDR1 MNHEY and CDR2 SVGAGI. The V gene lost 7 bases and the J gene lost 7 bases, with 13 bases spanning the gap. There are 12 residues in the CDR3. The CDR3 here is CASTDGGGGYTF. CDR3 DNA sequence: TGTGCCAGCACCGATGGGGGAGGTGGCTACACCTTC.

The rearrangement joins TRBV27 to TRBJ1-2, with 7 nucleotides matching TRBD1. The CDR3 runs 15 residues. Germline trimming cut 5 bases from V and 1 base from J; bases unmatched to any gene: 7. The V gene's germline CDR1 is MNHEY and CDR2 SMNVEV (reference sequence). The CDR3 DNA reads as TGTGCCAGCAGTCCCGGGACAGCCGGTAACTATGGCTACACCTTC. Its protein product is CASSPGTAGNYGYTF.

CDR3 sequence reads: CAWDRGNNQPQHF. The CDR3 coding sequence is TGTGCCTGGGACCGAGGTAACAATCAGCCCCAGCATTTT. V gene TRBV30 combines with J gene TRBJ1-5; D ambiguous. Per germline, CDR1 GTSNPN and CDR2 SVGIG (reference sequence). Between the trimmed V and J ends, which lost 5 bases and 3 bases, there was a span of 11 bases. The CDR3 sequence is 13 residues long.

The chain uses TRBV4-3 and TRBJ1-5, with 9 bases that match TRBD1. V shed 3 bases and J 5 bases; nucleotides not matched to a gene: 5. Per the germline V gene, CDR1 is LGHNA and CDR2 is YSLEER. The length of the CDR3 is 15 residues. CDR3 nucleotide sequence: TGCGCCAGCAGCCAGGGGGGACAGGGCTATCAGCCCCAGCATTTT. Translating it yields CASSQGGQGYQPQHF.

The V and J genes are TRBV19 and TRBJ1-5, with TRBD1 matching over 7 bases. The CDR3 totals 19 residues. Germline V CDR1 and CDR2: LNHDA, SQIVND (reference sequence). V dropped 3 bases and J dropped 1; count of bases not matched to a gene: 15. CDR3 nucleotide sequence: TGTGCCAGTAGTATCCGACCCGGGGTGGGCAGGGGGAGCAATCAGCCCCAGCATTTT. Translated: CASSIRPGVGRGSNQPQHF.

The chain links TRBV27 to TRBJ2-7; 9 nucleotides align to TRBD2. Per germline, CDR1 MNHEY and CDR2 SMNVEV (reference sequence). The CDR3 spans 14 residues. With 6 bases clipped from V and 6 bases from J, the junction kept 9 bases outside the gene matches. CDR3 sequence: CASRPLGAGGEQYF. In DNA form, the CDR3 reads TGTGCCAGCAGGCCCCTCGGAGCGGGGGGCGAGCAGTACTTC.